Listed below are T cell receptor beta chains from one sample, sequenced in a study of T-cell memory formation after mild COVID-19. TCRdb itself ran the 5' RACE reads through MiXCR, one entry per CDR3 protein. The table lists more than 300,000 distinct CDR3 sequences, around 13% of them singletons, with 20% to 25% in the top ten. The sequenced sample consisted of PBMCs or a T cell subset sorted from them (not recorded which). The receptors come from a man aged 18 to 29 who had mild COVID-19 (a few samples of this study predate the infection). Cell type and time point are not known. Both conserved end residues are part of each CDR3.

TRBV11-2	TRBJ2-3	CASSFPDPGLAGEEDTQYF
TRBV6-2/TRBV6-3	TRBJ2-5	CASSTDAPQYF
TRBV12-3/TRBV12-4	TRBJ2-3	CASIDREQGDTQYF
TRBV20-1	TRBJ1-4	CSARPYRGGKIEKLFF
TRBV4-3	TRBJ1-2	CASSQEGGAGYGYTF
TRBV20-1	TRBJ2-5	CSARVTWGRGNQETQYF
TRBV5-1	TRBJ2-5	CASSKDRGEETQYF
TRBV4-3	TRBJ2-1	CASSYLQGASYNEQFF
TRBV4-1	TRBJ1-1	CASSQWQNTEAFF
TRBV4-1	TRBJ2-3	CASSQRGLDTQYF
TRBV2	TRBJ2-7	CASSEAGFSSYEQYF
TRBV4-3	TRBJ2-6	CASSQDRGVSSGANVLTF
TRBV28	TRBJ2-3	CASSESGLADTDTQYF
TRBV12-3/TRBV12-4	TRBJ1-5	CASSKTPNSNQPQHF
TRBV7-2	TRBJ2-2	CASSKSSTGGTGELFF
TRBV12-3/TRBV12-4	TRBJ1-5	CASSLQQGNQPQHF
TRBV7-3	TRBJ2-2	CASSTRGVNTGELFF
TRBV5-1	TRBJ2-1	CASSLNEPRGQFF
TRBV12-3/TRBV12-4	TRBJ1-5	CASSQQGTGNQPQHF
TRBV5-1	TRBJ1-4	CASSLMSGEGAGEKLFF
TRBV5-1	TRBJ1-4	CASSLVPGANEKLFF
TRBV18	TRBJ1-6	CASSKQDLPLHF
TRBV20-1	TRBJ1-4	CSARDSPTGKLFF
TRBV30	TRBJ2-6	CAWSRDHGANVLTF
TRBV6-2/TRBV6-3	TRBJ1-2	CASSAPGGYTF
TRBV9	TRBJ2-7	CASSVDSSYEQYF
TRBV6-5	TRBJ2-3	CASSYGESTDTQYF
TRBV4-3	TRBJ2-1	CASSQGEGGSYNEQFF
TRBV4-3	TRBJ1-6	CASSQEVAGTSSPLHF
TRBV9	TRBJ2-1	CASIPLNEQFF
TRBV2	TRBJ1-6	CASSEGRLHNSPLHF
TRBV20-1	TRBJ2-2	CSARGPGRGTGELFF
TRBV13	TRBJ2-1	CASSLFRNEQFF